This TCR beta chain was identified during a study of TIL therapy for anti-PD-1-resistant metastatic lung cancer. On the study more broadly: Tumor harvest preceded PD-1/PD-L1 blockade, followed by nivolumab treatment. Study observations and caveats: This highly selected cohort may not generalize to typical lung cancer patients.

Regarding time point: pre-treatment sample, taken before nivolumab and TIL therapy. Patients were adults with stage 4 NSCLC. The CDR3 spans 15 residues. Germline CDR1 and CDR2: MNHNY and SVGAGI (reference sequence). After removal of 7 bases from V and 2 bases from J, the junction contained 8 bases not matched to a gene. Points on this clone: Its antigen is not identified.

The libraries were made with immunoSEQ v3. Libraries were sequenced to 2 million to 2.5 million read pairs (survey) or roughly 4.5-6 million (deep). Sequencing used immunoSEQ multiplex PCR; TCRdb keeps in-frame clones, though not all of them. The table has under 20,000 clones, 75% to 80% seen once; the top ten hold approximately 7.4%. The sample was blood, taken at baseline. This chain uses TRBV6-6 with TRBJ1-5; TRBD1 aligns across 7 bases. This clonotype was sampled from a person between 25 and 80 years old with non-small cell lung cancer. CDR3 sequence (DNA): TGTGCCAGCACCTCGACAGGGAGCGGCAATCAGCCCCAGCATTTT. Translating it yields CASTSTGSGNQPQHF.